These 22 T cell receptor beta chains share one sample of origin, sequenced in a study of shared clonotypes between healthy human individuals. Data came from immunoSEQ multiplex PCR; TCRdb stores just in-frame clones and leaves some out. The sample lists about 1 million clones, about 74% occurring once. Source material: memory CD4+ T cells sorted from blood. Indicated subset: CD45RA-negative fraction. The receptors stem from a young man in good health.

This clone has only one observation. The same CDR3 also results from other DNA sequences found in this sample. V usage is TRBV5-5 and J usage is TRBJ2-3; D not certain. Germline V gene lookup returns CDR1 SGHKS and CDR2 YYEKEE (reference sequence). This CDR3 contains 14 residues. V was trimmed by 0 bases and J by 2 bases, leaving 7 bases between them. The CDR3 protein is CASSLGGSTDTQYF. The CDR3 bases are TGTGCCAGCAGCTTGGGAGGTTCCACAGATACGCAGTATTTT.

This chain joins TRBV4-1 and TRBJ2-4; a weak D match, TRBD2 (5 bases). The germline gives CDR1 MGHRA, CDR2 YSYEKL. This CDR3 has 18 residues. Trimming pared 1 base from V and 2 bases from J, leaving 18 bases between. CDR3 loop: CASSQGAASGASKNIQYF. The CDR3 bases are TGCGCCAGCAGCCAAGGGGCTGCCAGCGGCGCTTCCAAAAACATTCAGTACTTC.

The table lists this clone with many counts. The chain is built from TRBV7-9 and TRBJ1-2; 7 nucleotides line up with TRBD1. After removal of 4 bases from V and 6 bases from J, the junction contained 8 bases not matched to a gene. CDR3 length: 14 amino acids. Per the germline V gene, CDR1 is SEHNR and CDR2 is FQNEAQ (reference sequence). CDR3 amino acids: CASSSRQGRNGYTF. The CDR3 region has the DNA TGTGCCAGCAGCTCGCGACAGGGTCGGAATGGCTACACCTTC.

This chain joins TRBV6-1 and TRBJ1-5; D is perhaps TRBD1 (5 bases). Trimming removed 5 bases from V and 5 bases from J, with 13 bases in between. This CDR3 spans 14 amino acids. Looked up from germline, CDR1 is MNHNS and CDR2 is SASEGT. The CDR3 here is CASSRGKADQPQHF. The CDR3 bases are TGTGCCAGCAGTCGGGGGAAGGCGGATCAGCCCCAGCATTTT.

The CDR3 loop reads CAISGPSGGAYEQFF. CDR3 DNA: TGTGCCATCAGTGGACCTAGCGGGGGGGCCTATGAGCAGTTCTTC. The rearrangement joins TRBV10-3 to TRBJ2-1; TRBD2 aligns across 12 bases. Germline CDR1 and CDR2: ENHRY and SYGVKD. The CDR3 consists of 15 residues. V shed 4 bases, J shed 8 bases, and the junction held 6 bases outside the gene matches.

This clone has at least ten counts. The CDR3 region has the DNA TGTGCCAGCAGTTCCGGGACAGGGAACGGGGAGCAGTACTTC. Translated, it gives CASSSGTGNGEQYF. The rearrangement uses TRBV27 and TRBJ2-7; 9 bases are shared with TRBD1. V dropped 4 bases and J dropped 7; count of bases not matched to a gene: 8. This CDR3 region has 14 residues. Germline V gene data show CDR1 as MNHEY and CDR2 as SMNVEV (reference sequence).

This clone was seen just once. The chain combines TRBV9 with TRBJ2-7; no clear D. Trimming left V 0 bases short and J 6 bases short, with 16 bases between. The CDR3 sequence is 15 residues long. CDR1 and CDR2 (germline): SGDLS, YYNGEE. The CDR3 region has the DNA TGTGCCAGCAGCGTAGATGGGCAGAGGCACCTCGAGCAGTACTTC. Translation: CASSVDGQRHLEQYF.

This chain uses TRBV10-3 with TRBJ1-1, with D possibly being TRBD1 (5 bases). Germline V gene lookup returns CDR1 ENHRY and CDR2 SYGVKD. Trimming cost V 8 bases and J 5 bases, with 18 bases left between them. The CDR3 has 14 residues. In nucleotides, the CDR3 is TGTGCCATCCGAAGCGGGGCCGGGAGGACTGAAGCTTTCTTT. Translation gives CAIRSGAGRTEAFF.

The chain has TRBV6-6 and TRBJ1-5; no reliable D call. The CDR3 loop spans 12 amino acids. Germline assignment: CDR1 MNHNY and CDR2 SVGAGI (reference sequence). V gave up 4 bases and J gave up 4 bases, with 5 bases separating them. DNA for the CDR3: TGTGCCAGCAGTTCGCTTAATCAGCCCCAGCATTTT. Protein product: CASSSLNQPQHF.

In the case of this clone: The identical CDR3 is also encoded by other nucleotide sequences in the sample. The chain couples TRBV7-9 to TRBJ2-3; 11 nucleotides match TRBD2. The CDR3 is 15 amino acids. V shed 5 bases, J shed 5 bases, and the junction held 6 bases outside the gene matches. The germline V gene encodes CDR1 SEHNR and CDR2 FQNEAQ (reference sequence). CDR3 loop: CASSSSGGARDTQYF. The CDR3 coding sequence is TGTGCCAGCAGCAGTAGCGGGGGGGCCAGAGATACGCAGTATTTT.

This clone showed up many times. The gene calls are TRBV25-1 and TRBJ1-2, with D possibly being TRBD1 (6 bases). Looked up from germline, CDR1 is MGHDK and CDR2 is SYGVNS. This CDR3 spans 14 amino acids. Trimming shortened V by 8 bases and J by 3 bases, and 16 bases separated the two germline ends. In DNA, the CDR3 is TGTGCCAGCTCCCCTCAGGGGCGGTACTATGGCTACACCTTC. This encodes CASSPQGRYYGYTF.

Note on this clone: In the same sample, other DNA sequences code for this CDR3. The rearrangement uses TRBV5-4 and TRBJ2-7; D unresolved. V was shortened by 1 base and J by 0 bases, with 11 bases between the two germline ends. This CDR3 has 15 residues. Germline CDR1 reads SGHNT; CDR2 reads YYREEE (reference sequence). The CDR3 here is CASSLSTGSSYEQYF. For the CDR3, the DNA is TGTGCCAGCAGCTTGAGTACGGGCAGCTCCTACGAGCAGTACTTC. The complete variable domain, with remaining parts taken from reference TRBV5-4 and TRBJ2-7, reads ETGVTQSPTHLIKTRGQQVTLRCSSQSGHNTVSWYQQALGQGPQFIFQYYREEENGRGNFPPRFSGLQFPNYSSELNVNALELDDSALYLCASSLSTGSSYEQYFGPGTRLTVT.

The chain links TRBV4-2 to TRBJ1-5, with D possibly being TRBD1 (6 bases). Germline values: CDR1 LGHNA, CDR2 YNFKEQ. The CDR3 is made up of 16 amino acids. The V gene lost 0 bases and the J gene lost 6 bases, with 15 bases spanning the gap. CDR3 in amino acids: CASSQDLHRETQPQHF. The CDR3 nucleotides read TGTGCCAGCAGCCAAGATCTCCACAGGGAAACTCAGCCCCAGCATTTT.

This chain connects TRBV5-4 to TRBJ2-7, with D possibly matching TRBD1 (6 bases). Germline V gene sequence: CDR1 SGHNT, CDR2 YYREEE (reference sequence). There are 13 residues in the CDR3. V dropped 4 bases and J dropped 6 bases, with 14 bases sitting between them. In nucleotides, the CDR3 is TGTGCCAGCAGCACCACCGGGACAAGCGAGCAGTACTTC. The encoded protein is CASSTTGTSEQYF.

The V call is TRBV18, the J call TRBJ2-7; TRBD2 is a possible D gene (5 bases). Germline assignment: CDR1 KGHSH and CDR2 LQKENI. The V end lost 3 bases, the J end lost 0 bases, and 12 bases lay between the germline ends. The CDR3 runs to 15 residues. In DNA, the CDR3 is TGTGCCAGCTCACCTGCGAGCGGTCTCTCCTACGAGCAGTACTTC. Residues: CASSPASGLSYEQYF.

This rearrangement joins TRBV30 to TRBJ2-6; D is perhaps TRBD1 (5 bases). V was clipped by 3 bases and J by 2 bases, with 20 bases between them. Germline V gene data show CDR1 as GTSNPN and CDR2 as SVGIG (reference sequence). The CDR3 is 18 residues long. The CDR3 coding sequence is TGTGCCTGGAGCCCTCAGGCAGGGTCGGAGCCTGGGGCCAACGTCCTGACTTTC. Translated, it gives CAWSPQAGSEPGANVLTF.

The chain links TRBV5-1 to TRBJ2-1; no reliable D call. Germline V lookup: CDR1 SGHRS, CDR2 YFSETQ. V shed 3 bases and J shed 0 bases, with 10 bases lying between them. CDR3 size: 15 residues. CDR3 sequence: CASSSGFGSYNEQFF. In DNA, the CDR3 is TGCGCCAGCAGCTCCGGGTTTGGCTCCTACAATGAGCAGTTCTTC.

J is TRBJ2-7 and V is TRBV19; TRBD2 is a possible D gene (5 bases). The CDR3 is made up of 13 amino acids. Germline CDR1 and CDR2: LNHDA and SQIVND (reference sequence). Trimming left V 6 bases short and J 6 bases short, with 15 bases between. In nucleotides, the CDR3 is TGTGCCAGTAGCGGGAAGGGTCTACTCGAGCAGTACTTC. This sequence encodes CASSGKGLLEQYF. Full variable domain (outside the CDR3, taken from reference TRBV19 and TRBJ2-7): DGGITQSPKYLFRKEGQNVTLSCEQNLNHDAMYWYRQDPGQGLRLIYYSQIVNDFQKGDIAEGYSVSREKKESFPLTVTSAQKNPTAFYLCASSGKGLLEQYFGPGTRLTVT.

This clone was observed a single time. This chain joins TRBV5-1 and TRBJ2-5; D remains ambiguous. V lost 4 bases, J lost 3 bases, and 13 bases lay in between. The CDR3 loop spans 14 amino acids. Germline CDR1 and CDR2: SGHRS and YFSETQ. CDR3 in DNA: TGCGCCAGCAGCATTTCGGCGGTGAAAGAGACCCAGTACTTC. Translated, it gives CASSISAVKETQYF.

This chain uses TRBV6-4 with TRBJ1-2, with D unclear. V was cut by 4 bases and J by 0 bases, with 6 bases left in between. Germline values: CDR1 MRHNA, CDR2 SNTAGT. The CDR3 totals 13 residues. The CDR3 DNA reads TGTGCCAGCAGTGCAGGCACTAACTATGGCTACACCTTC. This translates into CASSAGTNYGYTF.

This clone appeared a few times. This sequence joins TRBV2 and TRBJ2-3; D may be TRBD1 (6 bases). The CDR3 has 13 amino acids. CDR1 is SNHLY and CDR2 is FYNNEI in the germline V gene. V lost 2 bases and J 3 bases, leaving 6 bases between the germline ends. DNA of the CDR3: TGTGCCAGCAGTGAAAGGGGGACAGATACGCAGTATTTT. Its protein is CASSERGTDTQYF.

The rearrangement joins TRBV7-8 to TRBJ2-1, with TRBD1 as a possible D gene (7 bases). Per the germline V gene, CDR1 is SGHVS and CDR2 is FQNEAQ. The germline V and J ends were trimmed by 5 bases and 4 bases, with 12 bases remaining between them. There are 14 residues in the CDR3. CDR3 amino acids: CASSRAGGYNEQFF. Here the CDR3 DNA reads TGTGCCAGCAGCCGAGCAGGGGGGTACAATGAGCAGTTCTTC.